This entry lists 22 T cell receptor beta chains sequenced from one sample in a study of blood T cell repertoires in COVID-19. The method was immunoSEQ multiplex PCR; TCRdb's version includes in-frame clones alone and lacks a portion of them. The sample contains about 240,000 clones, around 83% of which appear only once. Specimen: peripheral blood. Source of these receptors: a man younger than 45 who had recovered from COVID-19.

The rearrangement uses TRBV3-1 (or the pseudogene TRBV3-2) and TRBJ2-2, with D possibly matching TRBD1 (5 bases). The germline V gene has CDR1 LGHDT and CDR2 YNNKEL (reference sequence). CDR3 length: 13 residues. Trimming took 3 bases from V and 5 from J, leaving 7 bases between them. The CDR3 protein is CASSQSGTGELFF. CDR3 DNA: TGTGCCAGCAGCCAGTCAGGGACCGGGGAGCTGTTTTTT.

The rearrangement joins TRBV6-1 to TRBJ2-3; 13 bases agree with TRBD2. Germline V CDR1 and CDR2: MNHNS, SASEGT. The V and J ends lost 0 bases and 5 bases, in that order; junction bases with no gene match: 2. The CDR3 has 16 amino acids. CDR3 sequence: CASSEATSGGGDTQYF. CDR3 nucleotides: TGTGCCAGCAGTGAAGCAACTAGCGGGGGGGGAGATACGCAGTATTTT.

This chain uses TRBV2 with TRBJ1-6; D might be TRBD1 (5 bases). V gave up 7 bases and J gave up 4 bases, with 11 bases separating them. Looked up from germline, CDR1 is SNHLY and CDR2 is FYNNEI. This CDR3 region has 14 residues. The CDR3 nucleotides read TGTGCCAGCATGACTGACAGTTATAATTCACCCCTCCACTTT. Its translation is CASMTDSYNSPLHF. The full variable domain, with the rest looked up from reference TRBV2 and TRBJ1-6, is EPEVTQTPSHQVTQMGQEVILRCVPISNHLYFYWYRQILGQKVEFLVSFYNNEISEKSEIFDDQFSVERPDGSNFTLKIRSTKLEDSAMYFCASMTDSYNSPLHFGNGTRLTVT.

V is TRBV12-3 or TRBV12-4 and J is TRBJ1-6; unclear D gene. This CDR3 is 12 amino acids long. V was pared by 6 bases and J by 9 bases, with 9 bases between. The CDR3 DNA reads as TGTGCCAGCAGGCCCGAGTCTTCACCCCTCCACTTT. Translation: CASRPESSPLHF.

Concerning this clone: An end of the junction differs from the germline gene, which may be a read error. In the same sample, other DNA sequences code for this CDR3. CDR3 DNA sequence: TGTGCCATCAGAGGTGGAGGGTACGACTATGGCTATACCTTC. It codes for CAIRGGGYDYGYTF. The chain recombines TRBV10-3 with TRBJ1-2, with D uncertain. Germline V gene sequence: CDR1 ENHRY, CDR2 SYGVKD. The CDR3 spans 14 residues.

This clone was recorded a few times. The V gene is TRBV28, the J gene TRBJ1-2; D gene uncertain. Trimming shortened V by 5 bases and J by 4 bases, and 8 bases separated the two germline ends. This CDR3 is built from 12 residues. Germline CDR1 is MDHEN and CDR2 is SYDVKM. The DNA for the CDR3 is TGTGCCAGCAGTCGGACTGTCTATGGCTACACCTTC. Amino acid sequence: CASSRTVYGYTF.

The chain joins TRBV5-1 to TRBJ2-3, with 10 bases identical to TRBD2. The CDR3 is made up of 17 amino acids. CDR1 SGHRS and CDR2 YFSETQ come from the germline V gene. V trimming: 10 bases; J trimming: 1 base; junction bases outside the gene matches: 15. The CDR3 here is CAPTGLAGDHGTDTQYF. Here the CDR3 DNA reads TGCGCCCCCACGGGGCTAGCGGGGGATCACGGCACAGATACGCAGTATTTT.

In its sample, this clone was seen once. This chain uses TRBV4-1 with TRBJ1-6; D is unclear. Germline-derived CDR1 and CDR2 are MGHRA and YSYEKL. Trimming pared 5 bases from V and 6 bases from J, leaving 17 bases between. CDR3 size: 16 residues. CDR3 loop: CASSNVQRRTNSPLHF. The CDR3 DNA is TGCGCCAGCAGCAACGTCCAGAGGCGAACTAATTCACCCCTCCACTTT.

The chain has TRBV12-3 or TRBV12-4 and TRBJ1-1, with TRBD1 matching over 11 bases. V gave up 3 bases and J gave up 10 bases; unmatched junction bases: 4. The CDR3 has 13 amino acids. CDR3 nucleotides: TGTGCCAGCAGTTTGGGACAGGGGGGCTTAGCTTTCTTT. It translates to CASSLGQGGLAFF.

V is TRBV19 and J is TRBJ2-6; D possibly corresponds to TRBD1 (7 bases). Germline assignment: CDR1 LNHDA and CDR2 SQIVND (reference sequence). V gave up 5 bases and J gave up 1 base, with 12 bases separating them. This CDR3 has 16 residues. The CDR3 nucleotides are TGTGCCAGTAGTCGGGACAGCGGGTCTGGGGCCAACGTCCTGACTTTC. Translation: CASSRDSGSGANVLTF. Full variable domain (rest looked up from reference TRBV19 and TRBJ2-6): DGGITQSPKYLFRKEGQNVTLSCEQNLNHDAMYWYRQDPGQGLRLIYYSQIVNDFQKGDIAEGYSVSREKKESFPLTVTSAQKNPTAFYLCASSRDSGSGANVLTFGAGSRLTVL.

The chain couples TRBV10-1 to TRBJ2-1; D is possibly TRBD2 (5 bases). Germline V gene data show CDR1 as WNHNN and CDR2 as SYGVQD (reference sequence). There are 16 residues in the CDR3. Between the trimmed V and J ends, which lost 5 bases and 0 bases, there was a span of 14 bases. The CDR3 loop is CASSPSGSSSYNEQFF. The CDR3 nucleotides read TGCGCCAGCAGTCCGTCGGGGTCCAGCTCCTACAATGAGCAGTTCTTC.

The chain employs TRBV2 and TRBJ1-1; no clear D gene. CDR1 SNHLY and CDR2 FYNNEI come from the germline V gene. Trimming cost V 7 bases and J 6 bases, with 15 bases left between them. The CDR3 runs to 13 residues. The CDR3 loop is CASTSNRVPEAFF. DNA for the CDR3: TGTGCCAGCACCTCTAATCGGGTCCCTGAAGCTTTCTTT.

The V call is TRBV5-1, the J call TRBJ2-2; 7 nucleotides line up with TRBD2. Unmatched junction bases numbered 12, after V lost 2 bases and J lost 8 bases. This CDR3 region has 16 residues. The germline V gene has CDR1 SGHRS and CDR2 YFSETQ. The CDR3: CASSFPGLVSKGELFF. CDR3 nucleotide sequence: TGCGCCAGCAGCTTCCCCGGACTAGTTTCTAAGGGGGAGCTGTTTTTT.

The rearrangement links TRBV28 to TRBJ1-5; 8 bases match TRBD1. The CDR3 extends over 14 amino acids. Per germline, CDR1 MDHEN and CDR2 SYDVKM. V lost 5 bases and J lost 4; bases outside the gene matches: 4. As DNA, the CDR3 is TGTGCCAGCAGTACGGACAGGGAAAATCAGCCCCAGCATTTT. Translated: CASSTDRENQPQHF.

The chain carries TRBV28 and TRBJ2-3, with D possibly being TRBD2 (6 bases). V was clipped by 5 bases and J by 1 base, with 10 bases between them. The CDR3 consists of 14 residues. From germline, CDR1 is MDHEN and CDR2 SYDVKM. In DNA, the CDR3 is TGTGCCAGCAGTCCGGGGGATCGCACAGATACGCAGTATTTT. This codes for CASSPGDRTDTQYF.

The rearrangement joins TRBV15 to TRBJ2-7; 14 bases are a match to TRBD2. The CDR3 runs 15 residues. The trim removed 3 bases at V and 5 bases at J, leaving 3 bases unmatched. In germline, CDR1 is LNHNV, CDR2 YYDKDF (reference sequence). The CDR3 sequence: CATSRGTSGGHEQYF. The CDR3, as DNA: TGTGCCACCAGCAGGGGGACTAGCGGGGGCCACGAGCAGTACTTC.

The V gene is TRBV27, the J gene TRBJ2-2, with 7 bases fitting TRBD1. The CDR3 is 14 residues long. In germline, CDR1 is MNHEY, CDR2 SMNVEV (reference sequence). Losses at the gene ends were 5 bases for V and 4 bases for J; bases not matched to a gene: 4. The CDR3 loop is CASSLNRGTGELFF. The CDR3 nucleotides are TGTGCCAGCAGTCTCAACAGGGGCACCGGGGAGCTGTTTTTT.

This clone was counted a single time. V is TRBV5-1 and J is TRBJ1-4; 9 bases align to TRBD1. Per germline, CDR1 SGHRS and CDR2 YFSETQ. V shed 0 bases, J shed 3 bases, and the junction held 3 bases outside the gene matches. The CDR3 is 16 amino acids. The CDR3 DNA reads TGCGCCAGCAGCTTGGGGACAGGGGCAGCTAATGAAAAACTGTTTTTT. As protein: CASSLGTGAANEKLFF.

The J gene is TRBJ2-5, the V gene TRBV3-1 (or the pseudogene TRBV3-2); 10 bases line up with TRBD2. The V gene's germline CDR1 is LGHDT and CDR2 YNNKEL (reference sequence). V shed 0 bases, J shed 1 base, and the junction held 5 bases outside the gene matches. The CDR3 sequence is 17 residues long. The CDR3 loop reads CASSQEGRTSGQETQYF. In nucleotides, the CDR3 is TGTGCCAGCAGCCAAGAAGGACGGACTAGCGGCCAAGAGACCCAGTACTTC.

The chain carries TRBV5-6 and TRBJ2-2; D perhaps matches TRBD1 (6 bases). The CDR3 sequence is 15 residues long. Trimming took 0 bases from V and 4 from J, leaving 10 bases between them. Germline V gives CDR1 SGHDT, CDR2 YYEEEE. CDR3 sequence reads: CASSLGGTLTGELFF. The CDR3 DNA reads TGTGCCAGCAGCTTGGGGGGGACACTCACCGGGGAGCTGTTTTTT.

The CDR3 coding sequence is TGCGCCAGCAGCTTACAGGGGGCGCGGAACACTGAAGCTTTCTTT. Its translation: CASSLQGARNTEAFF. The V gene is TRBV5-1, the J gene TRBJ1-1, with 9 bases that match TRBD1. Losses at the gene ends were 2 bases for V and 1 base for J; bases not matched to a gene: 3. In germline, CDR1 is SGHRS, CDR2 YFSETQ. There are 15 residues in the CDR3.

With regard to this clone: One junction end does not reproduce the germline sequence, and a read error may be involved. The chain employs TRBV7-9 and TRBJ2-7; 7 bases agree with TRBD1. This CDR3 has 12 amino acids. CDR1 and CDR2 (germline): SEHNR, FQNEAQ (reference sequence). The CDR3, as DNA: TGTGCCAGCAGCCGTGCCTATGGGACAGAAGACTTC. Protein: CASSRAYGTEDF. Combining the CDR3 with reference TRBV7-9 and TRBJ2-7 gives the whole variable domain DTGVSQNPRHKITKRGQNVTFRCDPISEHNRLYWYRQTLGQGPEFLTYFQNEAQLEKSRLLSDRFSAERPKGSFSTLEIQRTEQGDSAMYLCASSRAYGTEDFGPGTRLTVT.